This is a list of T cell receptor beta chains from one sample in a study of PD-L1 blockade in urothelial cancer. The table came from immunoSEQ multiplex PCR; TCRdb's copy has only in-frame clones and leaves some out. The table has fewer than 30,000 clones, around 82% seen once. Specimen: PBMCs, collected around atezolizumab (anti-PD-L1) treatment. These receptors were obtained from a man aged 70-80 years with urothelial cancer. CDR3s include the opening cysteine and the closing phenylalanine or tryptophan. The order of the fields is J gene, D gene, clone size, V gene, CDR3 protein, CDR3 DNA. The D gene is left open where the match is weak. Expanded clones get a size class; other rows say once, few or many, or leave the size out.

J gene: TRBJ2-2
D gene: TRBD2
clone size: NA
V gene: TRBV9
CDR3 protein: CASNLAGGTGELFF
CDR3 DNA: TGTGCCAGCAATCTAGCGGGCGGCACCGGGGAGCTGTTTTTT

J gene: TRBJ1-2
D gene: TRBD1
clone size: NA
V gene: TRBV19
CDR3 protein: CASRGQGLGPDYGYTF
CDR3 DNA: TGTGCCAGTAGGGGACAGGGTTTAGGACCGGACTATGGCTACACCTTC

J gene: TRBJ1-5
D gene: TRBD1
clone size: NA
V gene: TRBV18
CDR3 protein: CASSPRTGDDNQPQHF
CDR3 DNA: TGTGCCAGCTCACCACGGACAGGTGATGACAATCAGCCCCAGCATTTT

J gene: TRBJ1-1
D gene: NA
clone size: NA
V gene: TRBV7-2
CDR3 protein: CASSLREEGFEAFF
CDR3 DNA: TGTGCCAGCAGCTTGCGTGAGGAGGGGTTTGAAGCTTTCTTT

J gene: TRBJ2-5
D gene: TRBD1
clone size: NA
V gene: TRBV5-1
CDR3 protein: CASSLVAGGQETQYF
CDR3 DNA: TGCGCCAGCAGCTTGGTGGCAGGGGGCCAAGAGACCCAGTACTTC

J gene: TRBJ1-1
D gene: TRBD1
clone size: NA
V gene: TRBV19
CDR3 protein: CASSTKGQGQGEAFF
CDR3 DNA: TGTGCCAGTAGTACTAAGGGACAGGGGCAGGGTGAAGCTTTCTTT

J gene: TRBJ1-1
D gene: TRBD1
clone size: NA
V gene: TRBV5-1
CDR3 protein: CASSLLQGDTEAFF
CDR3 DNA: TGCGCCAGCAGCCTGCTCCAGGGGGACACTGAAGCTTTCTTT

J gene: TRBJ2-7
D gene: TRBD2
clone size: NA
V gene: TRBV6-1
CDR3 protein: CASSGPGLAGVGQYF
CDR3 DNA: TGTGCCAGCAGTGGTCCGGGACTAGCGGGAGTCGGGCAGTACTTC

J gene: TRBJ1-1
D gene: NA
clone size: NA
V gene: TRBV6-5
CDR3 protein: CASSARGGEDTEAFF
CDR3 DNA: TGTGCCAGCAGTGCCCGGGGGGGCGAGGACACTGAAGCTTTCTTT

J gene: TRBJ2-7
D gene: TRBD1
clone size: NA
V gene: TRBV13
CDR3 protein: CASSLEGLGGQGLEQYF
CDR3 DNA: TGTGCCAGCAGCTTAGAGGGCTTGGGGGGACAGGGGCTGGAGCAGTACTTC

J gene: TRBJ1-4
D gene: TRBD1
clone size: NA
V gene: TRBV19
CDR3 protein: CASSFRDRELFF
CDR3 DNA: TGTGCCAGTAGTTTCCGGGACAGGGAACTGTTTTTT

J gene: TRBJ1-1
D gene: NA
clone size: NA
V gene: TRBV19
CDR3 protein: CASSIDLGANTEAFF
CDR3 DNA: TGTGCCAGTAGTATAGATCTCGGAGCCAACACTGAAGCTTTCTTT

J gene: TRBJ2-7
D gene: NA
clone size: NA
V gene: TRBV5-1
CDR3 protein: CASSLDTRSYEQYF
CDR3 DNA: TGCGCCAGCAGCCTGGATACTAGAAGTTACGAGCAGTACTTC

J gene: TRBJ2-1
D gene: TRBD1
clone size: NA
V gene: TRBV4-1
CDR3 protein: CASSHRQGAGNEQFF
CDR3 DNA: TGCGCCAGCAGCCACCGCCAGGGGGCAGGCAATGAGCAGTTCTTC

J gene: TRBJ2-1
D gene: TRBD2
clone size: NA
V gene: TRBV6-5
CDR3 protein: CASSYSGGGTYNEQFF
CDR3 DNA: TGTGCCAGCAGTTACTCGGGGGGAGGGACCTACAATGAGCAGTTCTTC

J gene: TRBJ2-7
D gene: TRBD2
clone size: NA
V gene: TRBV30
CDR3 protein: CAWTVELAGVSEQYF
CDR3 DNA: TGTGCCTGGACTGTAGAATTAGCGGGAGTGAGCGAGCAGTACTTC

J gene: TRBJ2-7
D gene: TRBD2
clone size: NA
V gene: TRBV7-8
CDR3 protein: CATRPGGYSYEQYF
CDR3 DNA: TGTGCCACCCGGCCGGGGGGGTACTCCTACGAGCAGTACTTC

J gene: TRBJ2-4
D gene: TRBD1
clone size: NA
V gene: TRBV4-1
CDR3 protein: CASSRNRGQENIQYF
CDR3 DNA: TGCGCCAGCAGCCGGAACAGGGGGCAAGAAAACATTCAGTACTTC

J gene: TRBJ1-2
D gene: NA
clone size: NA
V gene: TRBV6-5
CDR3 protein: CASSYSFSSPYGYTF
CDR3 DNA: TGTGCCAGCAGTTACTCGTTCTCCTCCCCCTATGGCTACACCTTC

J gene: TRBJ2-5
D gene: NA
clone size: NA
V gene: TRBV7-9
CDR3 protein: CASSPQETQYF
CDR3 DNA: TGTGCCAGCAGCCCCCAGGAGACCCAGTACTTC

J gene: TRBJ1-1
D gene: NA
clone size: NA
V gene: TRBV30
CDR3 protein: CAWSPGDGNTEAFF
CDR3 DNA: TGTGCCTGGAGTCCAGGGGACGGGAACACTGAAGCTTTCTTT

J gene: TRBJ2-2
D gene: TRBD2
clone size: once
V gene: TRBV4-2
CDR3 protein: CASSPAGGPGTGELFF
CDR3 DNA: TGTGCCAGCAGCCCAGCGGGAGGGCCGGGCACCGGGGAGCTGTTTTTT

J gene: TRBJ1-2
D gene: TRBD1
clone size: NA
V gene: TRBV19
CDR3 protein: CASSITGMEGQIYGYTF
CDR3 DNA: TGTGCCAGTAGTATAACCGGAATGGAGGGACAGATCTATGGCTACACCTTC

J gene: TRBJ1-2
D gene: TRBD1
clone size: once
V gene: TRBV7-9
CDR3 protein: CASSLGTGGGYGYTF
CDR3 DNA: TGTGCCAGCAGCTTAGGGACAGGGGGCGGCTATGGCTACACCTTC

J gene: TRBJ2-1
D gene: NA
clone size: NA
V gene: TRBV19
CDR3 protein: CASSTLQDNEQFF
CDR3 DNA: TGTGCCAGTAGTACCCTTCAGGACAATGAGCAGTTCTTC

J gene: TRBJ2-5
D gene: NA
clone size: NA
V gene: TRBV30
CDR3 protein: CAWTDGAKIVVGETQYF
CDR3 DNA: TGTGCCTGGACCGATGGAGCGAAAATCGTAGTTGGAGAGACCCAGTACTTC

J gene: TRBJ2-7
D gene: NA
clone size: NA
V gene: TRBV7-8
CDR3 protein: CASSLTEIYEQYF
CDR3 DNA: TGTGCCAGCAGCTTGACAGAAATCTACGAGCAGTACTTC

J gene: TRBJ2-1
D gene: TRBD2
clone size: NA
V gene: TRBV25-1
CDR3 protein: CASSRSSGLATGEQFF
CDR3 DNA: TGTGCCAGCAGCAGGAGTTCGGGACTAGCGACCGGCGAGCAGTTCTTC

J gene: TRBJ2-3
D gene: TRBD2
clone size: NA
V gene: TRBV28
CDR3 protein: CASSLVPTSSSTDTQYF
CDR3 DNA: TGTGCCAGCAGTTTAGTTCCGACTAGCTCAAGCACAGATACGCAGTATTTT

J gene: TRBJ2-3
D gene: NA
clone size: NA
V gene: TRBV19
CDR3 protein: CASSMRVGSSTDTQYF
CDR3 DNA: TGTGCCAGTAGTATGAGGGTCGGATCTAGCACAGATACGCAGTATTTT